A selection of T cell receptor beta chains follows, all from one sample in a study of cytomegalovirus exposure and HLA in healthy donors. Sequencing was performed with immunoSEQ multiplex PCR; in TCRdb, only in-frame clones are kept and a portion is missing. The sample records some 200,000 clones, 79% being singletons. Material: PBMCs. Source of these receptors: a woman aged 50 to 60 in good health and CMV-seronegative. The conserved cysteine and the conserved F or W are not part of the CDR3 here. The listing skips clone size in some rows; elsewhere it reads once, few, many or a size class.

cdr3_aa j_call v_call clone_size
ASSLTGSTGELF TRBJ2-2 TRBV7-7 .
ASSPQGTNNGYT TRBJ1-2 TRBV10-2 .
ASSSDRGTYNEQF TRBJ2-1 TRBV7-2 .
ASSLGGGRNPYNEQF TRBJ2-1 TRBV5-4 .
ASSQGGSGANVLT TRBJ2-6 TRBV28 .
ASSRGGGGTEAF TRBJ1-1 TRBV19 .
ASSFSGTSYEQY TRBJ2-7 TRBV7-8 .
ASSTVAGEGSYEQY TRBJ2-7 TRBV5-1 .
ASSPGMGANTEAF TRBJ1-1 TRBV7-9 .
SSSLAGGPATYNEQF TRBJ2-1 TRBV7-9 .
ASSFTGPGELF TRBJ2-2 TRBV7-2 .
ASASTPRLAGGDEQF TRBJ2-1 TRBV12-5 .
ASSLEPGQGVVKLF TRBJ1-4 TRBV7-7 .
ASSSLAVVGNEQF TRBJ2-1 TRBV11-2 .
ATSRVGTGGNYGYT TRBJ1-2 TRBV15 .
ASSLEVVRQAEQF TRBJ2-1 TRBV13 .
ASSISGTGARTEAF TRBJ1-1 TRBV19 .
ASSFGGIRSYEQY TRBJ2-7 TRBV5-1 .
ASTRTGGLNEQF TRBJ2-1 TRBV28 .
ASMKPGLKDTQY TRBJ2-3 TRBV19 once
SRDTYNEQF TRBJ2-1 TRBV20-1 .
ASSFKLRLAGGPDTQY TRBJ2-3 TRBV7-8 .
SVGGQRGADTQY TRBJ2-3 TRBV29-1 .
ASSDGTGVQPQH TRBJ1-5 TRBV2 .
ASSFPGAYYGYT TRBJ1-2 TRBV28 .